The 23 T cell receptor beta chains listed next were all sequenced from one sample in a study of shared clonotypes between healthy human individuals. Some clones are missing from TCRdb's copy, which holds only in-frame ones; the method was immunoSEQ multiplex PCR. The sample carries some 580,000 clones, 97% recorded once. Sequences were obtained from naive CD4+ T cells sorted from blood. As for subset: CD45RA+ positively selected. These receptors all come from a woman aged 30 to 39 in good health.

The chain combines TRBV9 with TRBJ2-7; D is undetermined. Germline values: CDR1 SGDLS, CDR2 YYNGEE. The V end was cut by 8 bases, the J end by 2 bases, with 2 bases between. There are 9 residues in the CDR3. CDR3 coding DNA: TGTGCCAGGGCCTACGAGCAGTACTTC. Translation: CARAYEQYF.

V is TRBV19 and J is TRBJ2-7, with D possibly matching TRBD1 (6 bases). CDR3 length: 14 residues. V dropped 5 bases and J dropped 2 bases, with 13 bases sitting between them. CDR1 and CDR2 from the germline V gene are LNHDA and SQIVND (reference sequence). CDR3 nucleotides: TGTGCCAGTAGTCACGGGGACACCACCTACGAGCAGTACTTC. It specifies CASSHGDTTYEQYF.

The chain is built from TRBV29-1 and TRBJ2-6; no clear D gene. The CDR3 is 15 amino acids. Germline V gene sequence: CDR1 SQVTM, CDR2 ANQGSEA. V gave up 6 bases and J gave up 2 bases, with 14 bases separating them. CDR3 sequence reads: CSVAKTRTGANVLTF. In DNA, the CDR3 is TGCAGCGTCGCGAAGACAAGGACTGGGGCCAACGTCCTGACTTTC. Full variable domain (rest looked up from reference TRBV29-1 and TRBJ2-6): SAVISQKPSRDICQRGTSLTIQCQVDSQVTMMFWYRQQPGQSLTLIATANQGSEATYESGFVIDKFPISRPNLTFSTLTVSNMSPEDSSIYLCSVAKTRTGANVLTFGAGSRLTVL.

This chain links TRBV28 with TRBJ2-2; 9 bases match TRBD1. This CDR3 has 16 residues. From germline, CDR1 is MDHEN and CDR2 SYDVKM. V was pared by 5 bases and J by 3 bases, with 7 bases of the junction left unmatched. This CDR3 reads CASSNTGTGYTGELFF. In DNA, the CDR3 is TGTGCCAGCAGTAACACCGGGACAGGGTACACCGGGGAGCTGTTTTTT.

The J gene is TRBJ2-1, the V gene TRBV10-3; TRBD2 matches 9 bases. After removal of 3 bases from V and 5 bases from J, the junction contained 5 bases not matched to a gene. The CDR3 is 15 residues long. The germline V gene encodes CDR1 ENHRY and CDR2 SYGVKD. CDR3 in DNA: TGTGCCATCAGTGAATTTAGCGGGAGCAACAATGAGCAGTTCTTC. It codes for CAISEFSGSNNEQFF.

The chain uses TRBV6-5 and TRBJ2-7, with D perhaps matching TRBD1 or TRBD2 (5 bases each). With 7 bases removed from V and 4 bases from J, the gap between germline ends came to 11 bases. Germline-derived CDR1 and CDR2 are MNHEY and SVGAGI. The CDR3 has 12 residues. CDR3: CASNGGPYEQYF. The DNA of the CDR3 is TGTGCCAGCAATGGGGGACCTTACGAGCAGTACTTC.

In the case of this clone: At one of its ends the junction is not consistent with the germline gene, which may arise from a read error. The V gene is TRBV11-3, the J gene TRBJ2-1; TRBD2 matches 8 bases. The CDR3 is made up of 15 amino acids. The V gene's germline CDR1 is SGHNT and CDR2 YENEEA. For the CDR3, the DNA is TGTGCCAGCAGCGTAGAGCCTAGCGGGTACAATGAGCAGTTCTTC. The encoded protein is CASSVEPSGYNEQFF.

This sequence joins TRBV29-1 and TRBJ2-3; possible D gene TRBD2, 6 bases. Germline V lookup: CDR1 SQVTM, CDR2 ANQGSEA. V was pared by 6 bases and J by 3 bases, with 13 bases between. This CDR3 region has 13 residues. The CDR3 spells CSVGTRLTDTQYF. The CDR3 DNA reads as TGCAGCGTGGGGACTCGTTTAACAGATACGCAGTATTTT.

J is TRBJ2-1 and V is TRBV30; D is unclear. In germline, CDR1 is GTSNPN, CDR2 SVGIG (reference sequence). The CDR3 contains 13 residues. V shed 4 bases and J shed 4 bases, with 11 bases lying between them. CDR3 sequence: CAWTRRSYNEQFF. CDR3 bases: TGTGCCTGGACCCGCCGGTCGTACAATGAGCAGTTCTTC.

This clone was counted once. CDR3 in amino acids: CASRGTGLGETQYF. Here the CDR3 DNA reads TGTGCCAGCAGGGGGACAGGGTTAGGGGAGACCCAGTACTTC. The chain carries TRBV7-9 and TRBJ2-5, with 9 nucleotides matching TRBD1. The CDR3 runs 14 residues. Germline-derived CDR1 and CDR2 are SEHNR and FQNEAQ (reference sequence). The junction had 7 bases not matched to a gene; V was cut back by 6 bases and J by 5 bases.

V gene TRBV5-1 combines with J gene TRBJ1-2; the match to TRBD1 covers 8 bases. With 0 bases clipped from V and 1 base from J, the junction kept 2 bases outside the gene matches. Germline V gives CDR1 SGHRS, CDR2 YFSETQ. CDR3 length: 15 amino acids. The CDR3 reads CASSLGGQGNYGYTF. As DNA, the CDR3 is TGCGCCAGCAGCTTGGGTGGACAGGGTAACTATGGCTACACCTTC.

This chain links TRBV29-1 with TRBJ2-5, with 8 positions matching TRBD2. From germline, CDR1 is SQVTM and CDR2 ANQGSEA. V trimming: 6 bases; J trimming: 5 bases; junction bases outside the gene matches: 8. The CDR3 loop spans 13 amino acids. This CDR3 is CSVTGLESETQYF. Written as DNA, the CDR3 is TGCAGCGTGACGGGACTAGAATCGGAGACCCAGTACTTC.

The V and J genes are TRBV30 and TRBJ2-7; the match to TRBD2 covers 11 bases. Trimming at V came to 5 bases and at J to 4 bases, leaving 7 bases not matched to a gene. Germline lookup yields CDR1 GTSNPN and CDR2 SVGIG (reference sequence). The length of the CDR3 is 14 residues. The CDR3 DNA follows: TGTGCCTGGTCGGCACTAGCGGGAGAGTACGAGCAGTACTTC. Its protein is CAWSALAGEYEQYF.

V is TRBV5-8 and J is TRBJ1-2; possibly TRBD1 for D (5 bases). Trimming removed 0 bases at V and 4 bases at J, with 13 bases between. Germline V gene data show CDR1 as SGHTS and CDR2 as YDEGEE. CDR3 size: 15 residues. The DNA for the CDR3 is TGTGCCAGCAGCTTGGCGCGGGGACGAGGCTATGGCTACACCTTC. Translation gives CASSLARGRGYGYTF.

This clone was seen a single time. This chain uses TRBV7-9 with TRBJ1-2; 8 bases map to TRBD1. CDR3 length: 14 residues. Trimming at V came to 6 bases and at J to 7 bases, leaving 10 bases not matched to a gene. Germline CDR1 and CDR2: SEHNR and FQNEAQ (reference sequence). In nucleotides, the CDR3 is TGTGCCAGCAGGATGACAGGGGCGTCGTCTGGCTACACCTTC. This translates into CASRMTGASSGYTF.

The rearrangement joins TRBV7-3 to TRBJ2-3, with 9 bases matching TRBD2. There are 16 residues in the CDR3. The J segment lost 5 bases and the V segment lost 4 bases, leaving 10 bases of the junction unmatched. Germline assignment: CDR1 SGHTA and CDR2 FQGTGA. In DNA form, the CDR3 reads TGTGCCAGCAGCTACTTAGCGGGAGCGGGCGGAGATACGCAGTATTTT. Translating gives CASSYLAGAGGDTQYF.

The chain combines TRBV11-3 with TRBJ1-2; D not resolved. V dropped 7 bases and J dropped 2 bases, with 23 bases sitting between them. The CDR3 loop spans 17 amino acids. From germline, CDR1 is SGHNT and CDR2 YENEEA. The CDR3 here is CASNPNQLDPGNYGYTF. For the CDR3, the DNA is TGTGCCAGCAACCCAAACCAGCTCGATCCAGGAAACTATGGCTACACCTTC.

This chain uses TRBV19 with TRBJ1-3, with D perhaps matching TRBD1 (5 bases). CDR3 length: 15 amino acids. Germline assignment: CDR1 LNHDA and CDR2 SQIVND (reference sequence). V lost 7 bases and J 0 bases, leaving 13 bases between the germline ends. The CDR3 is CASITRQFSGNTIYF. Here the CDR3 DNA reads TGTGCCAGTATTACAAGACAGTTCTCTGGAAACACCATATATTTT. Full variable domain (remainder filled in from reference TRBV19 and TRBJ1-3): DGGITQSPKYLFRKEGQNVTLSCEQNLNHDAMYWYRQDPGQGLRLIYYSQIVNDFQKGDIAEGYSVSREKKESFPLTVTSAQKNPTAFYLCASITRQFSGNTIYFGEGSWLTVV.

The chain is built from TRBV7-9 and TRBJ1-6, with D uncertain. The ends were cut back, 5 bases at V and 5 bases at J, with 16 bases in the middle. CDR1 SEHNR and CDR2 FQNEAQ come from the germline V gene (reference sequence). This CDR3 has 16 residues. CDR3 in DNA: TGTGCCAGCAGCCCCATTTGGGGATACGATAATTCACCCCTCCACTTT. Amino acids: CASSPIWGYDNSPLHF.

The chain combines TRBV28 with TRBJ2-2; no clear D gene. Deletions cut 6 bases from V and 5 bases from J, with 16 bases between. The CDR3 runs 15 residues. Germline values: CDR1 MDHEN, CDR2 SYDVKM. The CDR3 DNA follows: TGTGCCAGCAGCCGGATTCAGGTTTTTACCGGGGAGCTGTTTTTT. Translating it yields CASSRIQVFTGELFF.

This chain joins TRBV7-9 and TRBJ2-1; 9 nucleotides agree with TRBD2. V lost 7 bases, J lost 3 bases, and 7 bases stayed unmatched. This CDR3 region has 15 residues. Germline CDR1 and CDR2: SEHNR and FQNEAQ (reference sequence). In nucleotides, the CDR3 is TGTGCCAGCACCTGGGAACTAGCGGGCTACAATGAGCAGTTCTTC. This encodes CASTWELAGYNEQFF.

J is TRBJ1-2 and V is TRBV28, with D perhaps matching TRBD1 (5 bases). The V gene's germline CDR1 is MDHEN and CDR2 SYDVKM. The CDR3 extends over 15 amino acids. The V end lost 7 bases, the J end lost 4 bases, and 19 bases lay between the germline ends. The CDR3 nucleotides read TGTGCCAGCATCAACGGGGGATCCCGCTTCTATGGCTACACCTTC. Translation: CASINGGSRFYGYTF.

The V gene is TRBV28, the J gene TRBJ2-7; 9 bases agree with TRBD2. The CDR3 runs to 16 residues. V lost 3 bases, J lost 6 bases, and 12 bases stayed unmatched. Looked up from germline, CDR1 is MDHEN and CDR2 is SYDVKM. The DNA of the CDR3 is TGTGCCAGCAGTTTTAGTTGCGGGAGGGCCGGCTGCGAGCAGTACTTC. This gives the protein CASSFSCGRAGCEQYF.